This T cell receptor (beta chain) was obtained from a study of beta chain features in type 1 diabetes. Whole-study context: Sorted cell examination encompassed roughly 110 million cells across all samples. Study findings and constraints: Moderate but significant shortening of TCRB CDR3s was recorded in all four CD4+ subsets from Type 1 diabetes patients. Patients with type 1 diabetes showed fewer VDJ junction insertions and more deletions. The naive, central memory and Treg TCRB repertoires of patients appeared to be more similar to one another than those of healthy donors.

This clone has a handful of counts. The antigen is undetermined. Reverse transcribing all isolated RNA meant expressed TCRB transcripts were sequenced. Sequencing was performed with immunoSEQ multiplex PCR; in TCRdb, only in-frame clones are kept and a portion is missing. The table shows around 280,000 clones, with 15% occurring only once. This CDR3 is built from 14 residues. With 3 bases clipped from V and 6 bases from J, the junction kept 2 bases outside the gene matches. Germline values: CDR1 GTSNPN, CDR2 SVGIG (reference sequence). The chain uses TRBV30 and TRBJ2-1, with 13 bases that match TRBD2. The TCR was taken from a man between 18 and 35 years old with type 1 diabetes. The sample comprised naive CD4+ T cells from blood. CDR3 nucleotides: TGTGCCTGGAGGGGACTAGCGGGAAGCAATGAGCAGTTCTTC. This gives the protein CAWRGLAGSNEQFF. Based on the CDR3 plus reference TRBV30 and TRBJ2-1, the full variable domain is SQTIHQWPATLVQPVGSPLSLECTVEGTSNPNLYWYRQAAGRGLQLLFYSVGIGQISSEVPQNLSASRPQDRQFILSSKKLLLSDSGFYLCAWRGLAGSNEQFFGPGTRLTVL.